A selection of T cell receptor beta chains follows, all from one sample in a study of cytomegalovirus exposure and HLA in healthy donors. Using immunoSEQ multiplex PCR, the repertoire was profiled, and TCRdb retains in-frame clones only, with some absent. This table lists 100,000 to 150,000 clones. Sequenced: PBMCs. These receptors all stem from a man between 18 and 35 years old in good health and CMV-seronegative. CDR3s include the opening cysteine and the closing phenylalanine or tryptophan. D genes are given only for firm matches.

>TRBV6-1|-|TRBJ2-3
CASIEGGGGGDTQYF
TGTGCCAGCATCGAAGGAGGGGGGGGCGGGGATACGCAGTATTTT
>TRBV18|TRBD1|TRBJ2-7
CASSPPGQKFYEQYF
TGTGCCAGCTCACCACCGGGACAGAAGTTCTACGAGCAGTACTTC
>TRBV10-1|-|TRBJ2-7
CASSPTGHYEQYF
TGCGCCAGCAGTCCCACGGGACATTACGAGCAGTACTTC
>TRBV6-1|-|TRBJ2-1
CASSEAPGRDNEQFF
TGTGCCAGCAGTGAAGCTCCCGGGAGAGACAATGAGCAGTTCTTC
>TRBV29-1|TRBD1|TRBJ2-7
CSVVGTAYEQYF
TGCAGCGTAGTTGGGACAGCATACGAGCAGTACTTC
>TRBV2|-|TRBJ1-4
CASSNSLGAHEKLFF
TGTGCCAGCAGTAACTCCCTAGGGGCCCATGAAAAACTGTTTTTT
>TRBV7-8|-|TRBJ2-3
CASRSGRDRADTQYF
TGTGCCAGCAGATCCGGCCGGGATAGGGCAGATACGCAGTATTTT
>TRBV9|-|TRBJ1-3
CASSESRGWGNTIYF
TGTGCCAGCAGCGAGTCCAGGGGTTGGGGAAACACCATATATTTT
>TRBV19|-|TRBJ1-2
CASSLRQDYYGYTF
TGTGCCAGTAGTTTAAGACAGGATTACTATGGCTACACCTTC
>TRBV18|TRBD1|TRBJ1-2
CASSPGQGSYGYTF
TGTGCCAGCTCACCGGGACAGGGGAGCTATGGCTACACCTTC
>TRBV7-9|TRBD2|TRBJ2-3
CASSSGFEGLAADTQYF
TGTGCCAGCAGCTCTGGGTTCGAAGGACTAGCGGCTGATACGCAGTATTTT
>TRBV5-6|TRBD2|TRBJ2-7
CASSFLEGGRSYEQYF
TGTGCCAGCAGCTTCCTGGAGGGCGGGAGGTCCTACGAGCAGTACTTC
>TRBV28|TRBD2|TRBJ2-7
CATREGNSYEQYF
TGTGCAACCCGGGAGGGTAATAGCTACGAGCAGTACTTC
>TRBV7-2|-|TRBJ2-7
CASSFSGTYEQYF
TGTGCCAGCAGCTTTTCCGGGACCTACGAGCAGTACTTC
>TRBV14|TRBD1|TRBJ2-7
CASSRGTGVYEQYF
TGTGCCAGCAGCCGGGGGACAGGTGTCTACGAGCAGTACTTC
>TRBV30|-|TRBJ1-2
CARDTLEYGYTF
TGTGCTCGGGACACCTTAGAATATGGCTACACCTTC
>TRBV5-1|-|TRBJ2-7
CASSSHYEQYF
TGCGCCAGCAGCTCCCACTACGAGCAGTACTTC
>TRBV9|-|TRBJ2-7
CASSVEQGLTYEQYF
TGTGCCAGCAGCGTAGAACAGGGCTTAACCTACGAGCAGTACTTC
>TRBV5-6|TRBD1|TRBJ1-4
CASSATGETNEKLFF
TGTGCCAGCAGCGCCACAGGGGAAACTAATGAAAAACTGTTTTTT
>TRBV18|-|TRBJ1-1
CASSPLSQPTEAFF
TGTGCCAGCTCACCACTTTCACAGCCCACTGAAGCTTTCTTT
>TRBV29-1|TRBD2|TRBJ2-1
CSSHIGGLAAYNEQFF
TGCAGCTCACATATCGGGGGACTAGCTGCCTACAATGAGCAGTTCTTC
>TRBV7-9|-|TRBJ1-2
CASSLAAGPAYGYTF
TGTGCCAGCAGCTTAGCGGCGGGGCCGGCCTATGGCTACACCTTC
>TRBV5-8|-|TRBJ1-5
CASSRGDLPQHF
TGTGCCAGCAGCCGGGGGGACCTGCCCCAGCATTTT
>TRBV28|-|TRBJ1-5
CASSLRGNNQPQHF
TGTGCCAGCAGTCTTCGGGGGAATAACCAGCCCCAGCATTTT
>TRBV6-1|-|TRBJ2-1
CASSETLYNEQFF
TGTGCCAGCAGTGAAACTCTATACAATGAGCAGTTCTTC
>TRBV15|TRBD1|TRBJ2-5
CATTLDRLTGETQYF
TGTGCCACCACTTTGGACAGGCTCACCGGGGAGACCCAGTACTTC
>TRBV6-5|-|TRBJ2-7
CASSYQGITYEQYF
TGTGCCAGCAGTTACCAGGGGATCACCTACGAGCAGTACTTC
>TRBV6-1|TRBD1|TRBJ2-5
CASSVGQGVETQYF
TGTGCCAGCAGTGTCGGACAGGGGGTTGAGACCCAGTACTTC
>TRBV7-9|TRBD1|TRBJ1-1
CASYRGNTEAFF
TGTGCCAGCTACAGGGGGAACACTGAAGCTTTCTTT
>TRBV7-9|-|TRBJ2-7
CASSRGVVSEQYF
TGTGCCAGCAGCCGTGGAGTGGTTTCCGAGCAGTACTTC
>TRBV6-5|-|TRBJ2-3
CASRLTEYTDTQYF
TGTGCCAGCAGACTGACGGAGTACACAGATACGCAGTATTTT
>TRBV27|-|TRBJ2-2
CASSNSARVYTGELFF
TGTGCCAGCAGCAACTCAGCGAGGGTATACACCGGGGAGCTGTTTTTT
>TRBV11-2|TRBD1|TRBJ2-7
CASSLGDRLYEQYF
TGTGCCAGCAGCTTAGGGGACAGGCTATACGAGCAGTACTTC
>TRBV11-2|TRBD2|TRBJ2-5
CASSLVNSGRRGGETQYF
TGTGCCAGCAGCTTAGTTAATAGCGGGAGACGCGGGGGAGAGACCCAGTACTTC
>TRBV7-2|-|TRBJ2-1
CASSLLTSLEQFF
TGTGCCAGCAGCTTATTAACTAGCCTTGAGCAGTTCTTC
>TRBV7-8|TRBD2|TRBJ2-7
CASSLAQLGGWPPYEQYF
TGTGCCAGCAGCTTAGCCCAACTCGGGGGGTGGCCGCCTTACGAGCAGTACTTC